This T cell receptor beta chain was observed in a study of blood T cells in healthy people across ages. Across the study: About one barcoded beta molecule per two T cells came from capture by template switching.

Study findings and constraints: Expanded clonotype shifts may have been confounded, as the donors had an unknown CMV status. What prevented conclusive comparison of naive and antigen-experienced cells was that PBMCs were unsorted.

To note about this clonotype: Its specificity is unknown.

Trimming stripped 7 bases from V and 0 bases from J, with 11 bases between. The CDR3 covers 14 residues. Germline V gives CDR1 SNHLY, CDR2 FYNNEI. Together with a sample-barcoded 5' primer, a J-beta primer mix was included in a second PCR lasting about 7 to 11 cycles. CDR3-containing paired-end reads numbered at least 3 million in each sample. TCRdb reprocessed the 5' RACE reads via MiXCR and lists one record per CDR3 protein. This table holds about 1,800,000 distinct CDR3 sequences, approximately 28% found once. Sequences were obtained from blood. The J gene is TRBJ2-3, the V gene TRBV2; D unclear. The source is a woman aged 25 to 39 in good health. The CDR3 sequence is CASTPGRSTDTQYF. CDR3 in DNA: TGTGCCAGCACCCCTGGAAGAAGCACAGATACGCAGTATTTT.